The clone carrying this T cell receptor (beta chain) was recorded a few times. Trimming removed 4 bases from V and 6 bases from J; junction bases left unmatched: 4. The CDR3 length is 13 residues. This entry is derived from a study of CD8 T cells in Susac syndrome. The study sequenced TCR beta in blood CD8+ and CD4+ T cells. Patients with stable or active relapsing-remitting disease, all of them treatment-naive, made up the multiple sclerosis controls. Reverse transcription of 0.5 to 1 ug RNA was performed with random hexamers. Amplification of TCR beta CDR3 spanned 54 Vbeta and 13 Jbeta via immunoSEQ multiplex PCR. In TCRdb, the immunoSEQ multiplex PCR reads were re-called with MiXCR into one record per CDR3 protein. This sample has around 280,000 distinct CDR3 sequences, with around 92% found just once.

The chain couples TRBV12-3 or TRBV12-4 to TRBJ2-3; 7 nucleotides agree with TRBD1. This clonotype originated in a human donor with multiple sclerosis. Sequencing was carried out using CD4+ T cells from PBMCs. The CDR3 is CASSSTGPDTQYF. Written as DNA, the CDR3 is TGTGCCAGCAGTTCGACAGGGCCTGATACGCAGTATTTT.